This T cell receptor (beta chain) was sequenced during a study of shared clonotypes between healthy human individuals. The method was immunoSEQ multiplex PCR; TCRdb's version includes in-frame clones alone and lacks a portion of them. The sample holds over 850,000 clones; 75% to 80% are singletons and the top ten take under 0.65%. Germline lookup yields CDR1 SGHAT and CDR2 FQNNGV. V was clipped by 2 bases and J by 4 bases, with 9 bases between them. This CDR3 comprises 14 residues. This clone came up many times. The genes are TRBV11-2 and TRBJ1-3; TRBD1 might be the D (5 bases). Sequenced input: memory CD4+ T cells from PBMCs. Documented subset: CD45RA-negative fraction. The receptor was isolated from a man between 18 and 29 years old in good health. Some clones in this sample may be carry-over from other donors' samples. CDR3 in amino acids: CASSLTWDGNTIYF. The CDR3, as DNA: TGTGCCAGCAGCTTAACCTGGGACGGAAACACCATATATTTT.